Listed here is a single T cell receptor beta chain. These data come from a study of T cell responses to AZD1222 COVID-19 vaccine. The method was immunoSEQ multiplex PCR; TCRdb's version includes in-frame clones alone and lacks a portion of them. This sample has some 140,000 clones; 92% occur once, and the top ten carry roughly 3.1%. This sample comprised peripheral blood, obtained on day 0 of AZD1222 vaccination. The receptor comes from an adult in good health.

The chain's CDR3 is CAYPESGDRATGELFF. As DNA, the CDR3 is TGTGCCTACCCCGAGTCTGGGGATCGGGCCACCGGGGAGCTGTTTTTT. The rearrangement links TRBV15 to TRBJ2-2; the D is unclear. The CDR3 extends over 16 amino acids. The germline gives CDR1 LNHNV, CDR2 YYDKDF (reference sequence). The V end lost 11 bases, the J end lost 4 bases, and 23 bases lay between the germline ends.